This T cell receptor (beta chain) was identified during a study of spatial heterogeneity in lung cancer (dated by TCRdb to 2018 to 2020). Some background on the complete study: Beta-chain transcripts were consistently detected in greater numbers than alpha-chain transcripts, which likely reflected higher beta-chain transcript abundance. In the raw uncorrected reads, each unique combination of TCR and UMI appeared on average more than ten times. In non-small cell lung cancer, the study quantitatively compared TCR alpha and beta repertoires across several tumor regions, matched nontumor lung, and blood. Nonsynonymous mutation counts, determined by whole-exome sequencing of tumor tissue, were related to features of the TCR repertoire. Both alpha and beta chains were TCR-sequenced in samples taken at surgery, namely 220 tumor regions, around 64 matched nontumor lung samples and 45 to 60 PBMC samples. Findings and caveats that apply to the study as a whole: Confirming at a functional level the hypothesis that regional TCRs recognize regional mutations was considered to require additional single-cell paired TCR alpha and beta sequencing. Ubiquitous expanded tumor TCRs were detected in blood more often at tumor resection than at routine follow-up.

The CDR3 starts with the cysteine, ends with the phenylalanine, and has 16 residues. Only the CDR3 portion is preserved as DNA: 48 bases, with reading frame beginning at the first base. Trimming costs V 0 bases and J 4 bases, and their ends lie 15 bases apart. Reading the germline V gene (reference sequence) gives CDR1 DFQATT and CDR2 SNEGSKA. The method behind the library was 5' RACE. Instrument on record: NextSeq 500. In the TCR library protocol, a unique molecular identifier was attached to each TCR cDNA molecule so that PCR and sequencing errors could be corrected. Per the original workflow: TCR identification, UMI-based error correction and CDR3 extraction were all carried out with Decombinator tools. Expanded TCRs were defined as those above a frequency of 2 per 1,000, corresponding to the top 1% of the tumor frequency distribution. Renyi diversity was computed with the R vegan package after each repertoire had been subsampled 100 times to 5,000 TCRs. CDR3 similarity networks were constructed using string-kernel similarity of amino acid triplets, with links drawn between CDR3s whose pairwise similarity was above 0.82. TCRdb reprocessing: public reads trimmed at Q25 with fastp, clones called with MiXCR, in-frame beta chains kept. Each CDR3 protein appears once, grouped with its most common genes and DNA. TCRdb's processing, not the authors', yielded these V and J calls. The sample table lists tens of thousands of distinct CDR3 sequences, 9.5% to 15% of them with a count of one. The ten largest clonotypes hold about 40% of the sample.

This clonotype was observed a few times. This receptor's antigen is unknown. Base quality data are lacking; no much larger clone is found one base away. In the paper's terms, the time point label means: sample taken at primary tumor resection. Whole RNA extracted from tumor and nontumor lung tissue, or from cryopreserved PBMC samples, was used for TCR sequencing without cell sorting. The donors were around 69 patients from the lung TRACERx cohort who had early-stage, untreated non-small cell lung cancer. Patients were selected for TCR sequencing only if sufficient RNA was available from at least two tumor regions.

This clonotype originated in a male donor with early-stage non-small cell lung cancer. The source was PBMCs, collected at surgery. The chain employs TRBV20-1 and TRBJ1-4; TRBD1 is a possible D gene, resting on 6 matching bases. CDR3 protein: CSARDAGGPGNEKLFF. The DNA sequence is given as TGCAGTGCTAGAGATGCCGGGGGGCCTGGTAATGAAAAACTGTTTTTT.